Listed here are 2 T cell receptor beta chains from one sample, sequenced in a study of OX40 agonist ivuxolimab in advanced cancers. The table came from immunoSEQ multiplex PCR; TCRdb's copy has only in-frame clones and leaves some out. The sample has approximately 100,000 clones; 90% are singletons. The specimen comprised CD4+ or CD8+ T cells sorted from blood, sampled in a trial of the OX40 agonist ivuxolimab. The receptor source for this set is an adult with an advanced solid tumor such as melanoma, head and neck, liver or kidney cancer.

V and J are TRBV18 and TRBJ1-5; 7 nucleotides match TRBD1. The CDR3 has 14 amino acids. V shed 3 bases, J shed 3 bases, and the junction held 2 bases outside the gene matches. Germline V gene lookup returns CDR1 KGHSH and CDR2 LQKENI. The DNA for the CDR3 is TGTGCCAGCTCACCTGGACAGGTCAATCAGCCCCAGCATTTT. This codes for CASSPGQVNQPQHF.

The chain uses TRBV7-9 and TRBJ2-2, with 8 positions matching TRBD2. Germline CDR1 is SEHNR and CDR2 is FQNEAQ (reference sequence). The CDR3 has 16 amino acids. After removal of 1 base from V and 1 base from J, the junction contained 2 bases not matched to a gene. The CDR3 DNA reads as TGTGCCAGCAGCTTAGTAGCGGGATTGAACACCGGGGAGCTGTTTTTT. It codes for CASSLVAGLNTGELFF.